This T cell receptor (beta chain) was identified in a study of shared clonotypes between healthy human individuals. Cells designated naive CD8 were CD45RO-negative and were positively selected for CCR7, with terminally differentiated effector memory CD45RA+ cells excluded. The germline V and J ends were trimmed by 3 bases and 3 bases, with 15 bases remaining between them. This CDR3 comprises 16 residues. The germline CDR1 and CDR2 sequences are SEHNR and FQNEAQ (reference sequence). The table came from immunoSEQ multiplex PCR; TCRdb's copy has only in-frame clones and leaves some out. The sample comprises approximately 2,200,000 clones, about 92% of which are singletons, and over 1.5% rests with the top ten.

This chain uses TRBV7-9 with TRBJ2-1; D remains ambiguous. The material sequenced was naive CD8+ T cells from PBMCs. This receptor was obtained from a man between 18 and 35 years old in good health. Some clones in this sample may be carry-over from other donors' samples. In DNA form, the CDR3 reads TGTGCCAGCAGCTTTTGGAACACCAACCACTACAATGAGCAGTTCTTC. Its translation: CASSFWNTNHYNEQFF. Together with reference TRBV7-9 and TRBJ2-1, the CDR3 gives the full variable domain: DTGVSQNPRHKITKRGQNVTFRCDPISEHNRLYWYRQTLGQGPEFLTYFQNEAQLEKSRLLSDRFSAERPKGSFSTLEIQRTEQGDSAMYLCASSFWNTNHYNEQFFGPGTRLTVL.